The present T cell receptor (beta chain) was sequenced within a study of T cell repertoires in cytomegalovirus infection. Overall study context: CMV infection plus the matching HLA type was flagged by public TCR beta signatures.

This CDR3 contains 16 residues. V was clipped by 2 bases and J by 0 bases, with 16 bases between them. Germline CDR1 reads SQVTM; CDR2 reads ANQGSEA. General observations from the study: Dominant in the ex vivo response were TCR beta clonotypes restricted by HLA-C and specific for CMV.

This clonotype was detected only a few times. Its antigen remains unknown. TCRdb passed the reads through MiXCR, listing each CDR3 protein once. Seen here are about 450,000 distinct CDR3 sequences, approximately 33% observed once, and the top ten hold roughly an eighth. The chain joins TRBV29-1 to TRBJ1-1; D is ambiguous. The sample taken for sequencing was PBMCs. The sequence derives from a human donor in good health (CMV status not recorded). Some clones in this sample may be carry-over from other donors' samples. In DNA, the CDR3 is TGCAGCGTTGAATCTCCCCCATCAATCATGAACACTGAAGCTTTCTTT. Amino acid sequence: CSVESPPSIMNTEAFF.